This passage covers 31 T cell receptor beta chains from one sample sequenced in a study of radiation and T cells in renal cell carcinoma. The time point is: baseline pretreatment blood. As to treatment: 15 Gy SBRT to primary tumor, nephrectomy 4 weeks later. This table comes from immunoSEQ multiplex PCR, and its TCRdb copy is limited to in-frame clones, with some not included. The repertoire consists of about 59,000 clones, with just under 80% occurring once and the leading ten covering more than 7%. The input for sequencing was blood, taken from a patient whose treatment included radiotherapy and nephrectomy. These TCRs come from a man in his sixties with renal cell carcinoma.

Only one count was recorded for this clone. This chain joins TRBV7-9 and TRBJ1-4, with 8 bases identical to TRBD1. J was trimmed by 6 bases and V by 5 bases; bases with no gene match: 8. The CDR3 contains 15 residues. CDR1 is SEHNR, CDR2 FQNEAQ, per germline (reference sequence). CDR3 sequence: CASSLQGARDEKLFF. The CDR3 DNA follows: TGTGCCAGCAGCCTTCAGGGGGCGCGGGATGAAAAACTGTTTTTT.

For the CDR3, the DNA is TGCGCCAGCAGCTTGGGCGGGGGCACCGGGGAGCTGTTTTTT. Translated, it gives CASSLGGGTGELFF. The genes are TRBV5-1 and TRBJ2-2, with 7 bases lining up with TRBD2. In germline, CDR1 is SGHRS, CDR2 YFSETQ. V lost 0 bases and J lost 4; bases outside the gene matches: 0. The CDR3 is 14 residues long.

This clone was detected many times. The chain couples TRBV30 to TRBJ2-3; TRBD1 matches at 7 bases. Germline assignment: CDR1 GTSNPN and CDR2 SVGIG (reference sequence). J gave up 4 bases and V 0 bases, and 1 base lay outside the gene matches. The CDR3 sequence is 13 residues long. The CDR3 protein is CAWSVTGADTQYF. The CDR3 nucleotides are TGTGCCTGGAGTGTCACAGGGGCAGATACGCAGTATTTT.

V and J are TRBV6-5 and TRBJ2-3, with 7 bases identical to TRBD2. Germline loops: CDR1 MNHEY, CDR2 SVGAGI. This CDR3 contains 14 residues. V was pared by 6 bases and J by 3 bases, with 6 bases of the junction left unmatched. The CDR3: CASRGGGRTDTQYF. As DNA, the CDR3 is TGTGCCAGCAGGGGCGGGGGAAGAACAGATACGCAGTATTTT.

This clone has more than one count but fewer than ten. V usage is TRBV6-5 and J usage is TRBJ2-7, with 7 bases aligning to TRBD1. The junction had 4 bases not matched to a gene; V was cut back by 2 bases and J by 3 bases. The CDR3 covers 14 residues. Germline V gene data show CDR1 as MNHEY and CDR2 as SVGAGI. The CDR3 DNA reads TGTGCCAGCAGTTACAAGACAGGGATCTACGAGCAGTACTTC. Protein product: CASSYKTGIYEQYF.

DNA of the CDR3: TGCGCCAGCAGCTCCGGACTAGCGAAAGAGACCCAGTACTTC. It translates to CASSSGLAKETQYF. The chain is built from TRBV5-1 and TRBJ2-5; 9 nucleotides align to TRBD2. V shed 3 bases, J shed 3 bases, and the junction held 3 bases outside the gene matches. This CDR3 is built from 14 residues. CDR1 is SGHRS, CDR2 YFSETQ, per germline.

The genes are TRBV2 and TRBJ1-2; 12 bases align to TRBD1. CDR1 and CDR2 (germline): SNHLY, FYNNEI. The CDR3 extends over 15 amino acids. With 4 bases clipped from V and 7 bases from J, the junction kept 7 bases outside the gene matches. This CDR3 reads CASSGPGQGAGGYTF. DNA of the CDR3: TGTGCCAGCAGTGGGCCGGGACAGGGGGCAGGTGGCTACACCTTC. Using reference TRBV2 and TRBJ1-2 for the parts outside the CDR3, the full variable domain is EPEVTQTPSHQVTQMGQEVILRCVPISNHLYFYWYRQILGQKVEFLVSFYNNEISEKSEIFDDQFSVERPDGSNFTLKIRSTKLEDSAMYFCASSGPGQGAGGYTFGSGTRLTVV.

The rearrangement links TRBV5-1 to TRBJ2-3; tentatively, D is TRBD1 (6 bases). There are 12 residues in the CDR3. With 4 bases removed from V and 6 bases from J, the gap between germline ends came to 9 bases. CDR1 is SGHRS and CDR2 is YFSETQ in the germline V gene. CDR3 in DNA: TGCGCCAGCAGCCAGAGGGGGGATACGCAGTATTTT. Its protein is CASSQRGDTQYF.

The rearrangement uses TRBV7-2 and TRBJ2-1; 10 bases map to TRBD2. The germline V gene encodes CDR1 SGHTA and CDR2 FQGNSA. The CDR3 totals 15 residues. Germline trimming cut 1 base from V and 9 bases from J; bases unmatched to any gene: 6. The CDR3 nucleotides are TGTGCCAGCAGCTTAGAACTAGCGGGGAGGGGTGAGCAGTTCTTC. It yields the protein CASSLELAGRGEQFF.

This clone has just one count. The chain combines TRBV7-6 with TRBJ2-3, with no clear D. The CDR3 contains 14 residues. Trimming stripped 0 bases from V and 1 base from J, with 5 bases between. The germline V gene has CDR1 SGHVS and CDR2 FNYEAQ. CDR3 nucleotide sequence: TGTGCCAGCAGCTTAGCCCGCGGCACAGATACGCAGTATTTT. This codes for CASSLARGTDTQYF.

CDR3 sequence: CAISESAGTGFGYGYTF. CDR3 DNA: TGTGCCATCAGTGAGTCGGCCGGGACAGGGTTCGGCTATGGCTACACCTTC. V and J are TRBV10-3 and TRBJ1-2; 9 bases align to TRBD1. This CDR3 has 17 amino acids. V dropped 0 bases and J dropped 4; count of bases not matched to a gene: 9. Germline V gives CDR1 ENHRY, CDR2 SYGVKD.

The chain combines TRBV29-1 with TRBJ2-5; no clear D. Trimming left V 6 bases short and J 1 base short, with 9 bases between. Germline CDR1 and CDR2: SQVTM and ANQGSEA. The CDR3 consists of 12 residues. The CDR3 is CSVASIQETQYF. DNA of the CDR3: TGCAGCGTAGCGTCAATCCAAGAGACCCAGTACTTC.

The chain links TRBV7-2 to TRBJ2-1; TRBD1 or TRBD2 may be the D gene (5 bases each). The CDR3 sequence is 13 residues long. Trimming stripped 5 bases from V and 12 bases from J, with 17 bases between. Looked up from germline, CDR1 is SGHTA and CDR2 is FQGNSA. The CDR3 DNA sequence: TGTGCCAGCAGCCCTCGAGGGGATTGGGGGCAGTTCTTC. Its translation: CASSPRGDWGQFF.

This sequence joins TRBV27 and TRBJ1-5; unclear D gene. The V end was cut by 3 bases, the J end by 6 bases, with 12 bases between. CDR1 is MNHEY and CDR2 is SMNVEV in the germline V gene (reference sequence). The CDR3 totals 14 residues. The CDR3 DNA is TGTGCCAGCAGTTTTCCAGGTCCGGGTCAGCCCCAGCATTTT. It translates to CASSFPGPGQPQHF.

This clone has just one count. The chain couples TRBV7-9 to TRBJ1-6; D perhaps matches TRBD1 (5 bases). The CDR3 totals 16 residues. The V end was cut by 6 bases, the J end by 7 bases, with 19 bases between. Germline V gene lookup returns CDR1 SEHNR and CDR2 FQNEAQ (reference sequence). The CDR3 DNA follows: TGTGCCAGCAGTGGATGGACACGGACCAACAATTCACCCCTCCACTTT. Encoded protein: CASSGWTRTNNSPLHF.

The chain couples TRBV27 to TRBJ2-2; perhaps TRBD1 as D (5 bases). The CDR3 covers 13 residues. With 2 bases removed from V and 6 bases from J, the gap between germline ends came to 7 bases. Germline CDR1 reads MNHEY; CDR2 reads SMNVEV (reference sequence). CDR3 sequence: CASSLQGAGELFF. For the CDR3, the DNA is TGTGCCAGCAGTTTACAGGGTGCCGGGGAGCTGTTTTTT.

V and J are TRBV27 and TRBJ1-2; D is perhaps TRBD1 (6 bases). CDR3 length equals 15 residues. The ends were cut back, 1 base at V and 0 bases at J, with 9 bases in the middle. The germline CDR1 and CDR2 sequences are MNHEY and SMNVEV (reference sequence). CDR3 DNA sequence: TGTGCCAGCAGTTTATTTAGGGGGGCTAACTATGGCTACACCTTC. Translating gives CASSLFRGANYGYTF.

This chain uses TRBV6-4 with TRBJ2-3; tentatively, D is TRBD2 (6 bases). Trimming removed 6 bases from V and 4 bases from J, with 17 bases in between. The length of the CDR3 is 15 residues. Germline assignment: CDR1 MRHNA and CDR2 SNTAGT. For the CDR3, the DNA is TGTGCCAGCAGCCTCGGGGGTGGGGCTGCAGATACGCAGTATTTT. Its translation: CASSLGGGAADTQYF.

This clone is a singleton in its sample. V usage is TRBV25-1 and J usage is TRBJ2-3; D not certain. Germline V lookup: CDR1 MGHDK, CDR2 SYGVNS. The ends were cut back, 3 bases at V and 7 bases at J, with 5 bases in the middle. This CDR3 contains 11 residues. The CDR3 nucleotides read TGTGCCAGCAGTGACGGCTATACGCAGTATTTT. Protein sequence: CASSDGYTQYF.

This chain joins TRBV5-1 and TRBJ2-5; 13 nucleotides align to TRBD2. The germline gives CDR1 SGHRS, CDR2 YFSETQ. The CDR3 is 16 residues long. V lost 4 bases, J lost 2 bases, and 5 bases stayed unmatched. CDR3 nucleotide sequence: TGCGCCAGCAGCCTCGGGACTAGCGGGACTCAAGAGACCCAGTACTTC. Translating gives CASSLGTSGTQETQYF.

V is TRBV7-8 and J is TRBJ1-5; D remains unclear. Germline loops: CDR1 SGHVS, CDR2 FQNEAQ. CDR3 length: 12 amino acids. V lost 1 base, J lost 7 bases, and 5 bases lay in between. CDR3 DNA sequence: TGTGCCAGCAGCTTAGTCGGCCAGCCCCAGCATTTT. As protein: CASSLVGQPQHF.

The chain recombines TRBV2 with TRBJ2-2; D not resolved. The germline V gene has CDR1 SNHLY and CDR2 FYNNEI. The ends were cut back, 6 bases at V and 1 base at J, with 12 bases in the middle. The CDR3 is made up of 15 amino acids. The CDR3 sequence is CASSRDSVNTGELFF. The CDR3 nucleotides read TGTGCCAGCAGCCGCGATTCAGTGAACACCGGGGAGCTGTTTTTT.

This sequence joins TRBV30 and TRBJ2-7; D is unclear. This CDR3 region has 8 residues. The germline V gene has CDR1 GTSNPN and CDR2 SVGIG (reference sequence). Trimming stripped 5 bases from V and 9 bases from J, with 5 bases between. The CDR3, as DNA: TGTGCCTGGGTCGGGCAGTACGTC. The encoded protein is CAWVGQYV.

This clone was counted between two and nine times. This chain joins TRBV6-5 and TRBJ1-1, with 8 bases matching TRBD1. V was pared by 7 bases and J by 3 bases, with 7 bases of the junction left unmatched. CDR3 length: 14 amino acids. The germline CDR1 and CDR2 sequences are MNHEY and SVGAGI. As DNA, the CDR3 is TGTGCCAGCAAGGGTGTGACAGGGGACACTGAAGCTTTCTTT. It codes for CASKGVTGDTEAFF.

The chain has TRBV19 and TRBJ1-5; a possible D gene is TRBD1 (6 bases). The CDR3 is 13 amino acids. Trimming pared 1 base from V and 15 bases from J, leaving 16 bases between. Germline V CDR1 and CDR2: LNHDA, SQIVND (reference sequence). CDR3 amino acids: CASSIGQVGTTHF. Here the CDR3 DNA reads TGTGCCAGTAGTATAGGACAGGTGGGGACCACGCATTTT.

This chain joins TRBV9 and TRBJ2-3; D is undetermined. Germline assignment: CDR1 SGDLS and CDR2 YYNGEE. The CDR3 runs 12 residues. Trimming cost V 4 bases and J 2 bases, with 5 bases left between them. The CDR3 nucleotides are TGTGCCAGCAGCCCTTCCACAGATACGCAGTATTTT. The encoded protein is CASSPSTDTQYF.

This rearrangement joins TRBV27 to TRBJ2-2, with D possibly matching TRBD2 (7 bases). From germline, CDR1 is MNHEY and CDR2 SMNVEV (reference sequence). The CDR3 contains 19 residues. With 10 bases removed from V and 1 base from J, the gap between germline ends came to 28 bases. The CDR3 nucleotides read TGTGCCACCACCCGAGGACTAGGAGGGGGTATAGAGAACACCGGGGAGCTGTTTTTT. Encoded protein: CATTRGLGGGIENTGELFF.

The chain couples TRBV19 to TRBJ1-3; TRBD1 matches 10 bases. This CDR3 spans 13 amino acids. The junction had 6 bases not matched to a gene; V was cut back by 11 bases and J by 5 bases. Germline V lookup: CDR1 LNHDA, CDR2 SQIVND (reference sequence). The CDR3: CACRDRGRNTIYF. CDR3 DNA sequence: TGTGCCTGCCGGGACAGGGGCAGAAACACCATATATTTT. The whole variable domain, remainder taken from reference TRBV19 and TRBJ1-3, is DGGITQSPKYLFRKEGQNVTLSCEQNLNHDAMYWYRQDPGQGLRLIYYSQIVNDFQKGDIAEGYSVSREKKESFPLTVTSAQKNPTAFYLCACRDRGRNTIYFGEGSWLTVV.

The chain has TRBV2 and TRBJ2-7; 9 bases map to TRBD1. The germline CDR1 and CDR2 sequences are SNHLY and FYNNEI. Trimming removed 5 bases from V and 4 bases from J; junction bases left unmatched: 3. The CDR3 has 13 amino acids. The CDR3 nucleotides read TGTGCCAGCAGTCGGGACAGGGCTTACGAGCAGTACTTC. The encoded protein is CASSRDRAYEQYF. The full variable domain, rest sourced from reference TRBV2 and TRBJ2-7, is EPEVTQTPSHQVTQMGQEVILRCVPISNHLYFYWYRQILGQKVEFLVSFYNNEISEKSEIFDDQFSVERPDGSNFTLKIRSTKLEDSAMYFCASSRDRAYEQYFGPGTRLTVT.

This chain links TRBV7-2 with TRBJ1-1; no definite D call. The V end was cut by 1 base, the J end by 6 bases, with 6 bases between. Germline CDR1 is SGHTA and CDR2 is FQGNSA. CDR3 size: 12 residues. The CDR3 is CASSLGVPEAFF. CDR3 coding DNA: TGTGCCAGCAGCTTAGGTGTACCTGAAGCTTTCTTT.

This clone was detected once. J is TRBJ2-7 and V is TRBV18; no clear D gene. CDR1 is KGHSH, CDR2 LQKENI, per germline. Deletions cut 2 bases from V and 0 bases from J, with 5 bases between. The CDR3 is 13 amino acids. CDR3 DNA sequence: TGTGCCAGCTCACCAAGCAGCTCCTACGAGCAGTACGTC. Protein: CASSPSSSYEQYV.